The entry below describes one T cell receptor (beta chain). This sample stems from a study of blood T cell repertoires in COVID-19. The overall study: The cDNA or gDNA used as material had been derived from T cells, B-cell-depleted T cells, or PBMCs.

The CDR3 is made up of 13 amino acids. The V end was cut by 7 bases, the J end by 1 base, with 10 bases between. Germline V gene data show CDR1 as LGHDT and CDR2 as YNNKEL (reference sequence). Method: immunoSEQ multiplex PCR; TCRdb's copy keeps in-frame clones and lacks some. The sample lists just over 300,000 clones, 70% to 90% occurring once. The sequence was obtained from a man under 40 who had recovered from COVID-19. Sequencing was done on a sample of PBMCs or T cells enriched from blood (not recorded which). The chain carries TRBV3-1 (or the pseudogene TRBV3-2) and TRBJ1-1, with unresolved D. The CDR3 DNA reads TGTGCCAGCAAGAGTCGACAGAACACTGAAGCTTTCTTT. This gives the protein CASKSRQNTEAFF.